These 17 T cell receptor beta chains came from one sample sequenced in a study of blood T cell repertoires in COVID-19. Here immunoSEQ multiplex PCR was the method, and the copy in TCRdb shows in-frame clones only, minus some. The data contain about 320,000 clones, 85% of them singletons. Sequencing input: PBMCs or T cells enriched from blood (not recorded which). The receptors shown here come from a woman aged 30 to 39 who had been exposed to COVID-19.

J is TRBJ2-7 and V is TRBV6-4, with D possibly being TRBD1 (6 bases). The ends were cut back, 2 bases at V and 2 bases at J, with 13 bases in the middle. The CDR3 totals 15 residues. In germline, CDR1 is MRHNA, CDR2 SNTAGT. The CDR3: CASSDRDIKAYEQYF. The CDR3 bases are TGTGCCAGCAGTGACCGGGACATTAAGGCCTACGAGCAGTACTTC.

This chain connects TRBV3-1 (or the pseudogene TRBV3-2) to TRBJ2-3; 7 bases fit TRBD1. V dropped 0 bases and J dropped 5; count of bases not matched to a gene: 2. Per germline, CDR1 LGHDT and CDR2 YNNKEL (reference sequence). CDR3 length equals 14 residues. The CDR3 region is CASSQEWTGDTQYF. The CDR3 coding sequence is TGTGCCAGCAGCCAAGAGTGGACAGGAGATACGCAGTATTTT.

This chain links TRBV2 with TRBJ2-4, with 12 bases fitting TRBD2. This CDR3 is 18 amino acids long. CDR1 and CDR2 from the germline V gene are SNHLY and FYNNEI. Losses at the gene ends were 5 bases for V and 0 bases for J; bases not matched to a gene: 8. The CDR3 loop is CASSLRTSGTVAKNIQYF. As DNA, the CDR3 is TGTGCCAGCAGTCTAAGGACTAGCGGGACTGTAGCCAAAAACATTCAGTACTTC.

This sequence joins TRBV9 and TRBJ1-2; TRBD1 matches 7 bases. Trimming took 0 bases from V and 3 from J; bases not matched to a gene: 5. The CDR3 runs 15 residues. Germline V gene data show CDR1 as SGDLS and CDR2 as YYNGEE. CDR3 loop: CASSVEKGQDYGYTF. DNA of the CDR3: TGTGCCAGCAGCGTAGAAAAAGGACAGGACTATGGCTACACCTTC.

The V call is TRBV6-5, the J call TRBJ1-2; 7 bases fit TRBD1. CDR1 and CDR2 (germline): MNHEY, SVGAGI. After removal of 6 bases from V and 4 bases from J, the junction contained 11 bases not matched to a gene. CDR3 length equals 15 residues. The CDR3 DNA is TGTGCCAGCAGCCAGGACACAGGGGCCCTCTATGGCTACACCTTC. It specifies CASSQDTGALYGYTF.

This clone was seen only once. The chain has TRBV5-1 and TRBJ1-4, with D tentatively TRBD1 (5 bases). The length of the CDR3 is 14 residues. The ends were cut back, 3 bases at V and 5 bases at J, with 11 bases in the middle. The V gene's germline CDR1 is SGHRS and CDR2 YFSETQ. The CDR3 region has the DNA TGCGCCAGCAGCTCGGGGGACCTAAATGAAAAACTGTTTTTT. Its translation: CASSSGDLNEKLFF. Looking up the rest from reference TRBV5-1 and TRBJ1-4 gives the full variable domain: KAGVTQTPRYLIKTRGQQVTLSCSPISGHRSVSWYQQTPGQGLQFLFEYFSETQRNKGNFPGRFSGRQFSNSRSEMNVSTLELGDSALYLCASSSGDLNEKLFFGSGTQLSVL.

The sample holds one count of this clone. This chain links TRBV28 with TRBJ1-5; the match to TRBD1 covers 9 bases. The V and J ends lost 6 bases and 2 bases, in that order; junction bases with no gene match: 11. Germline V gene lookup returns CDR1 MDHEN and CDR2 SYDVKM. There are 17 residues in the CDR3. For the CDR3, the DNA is TGTGCCAGCAGGCGGAGATTGGGACAGGGCGGCAATCAGCCCCAGCATTTT. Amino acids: CASRRRLGQGGNQPQHF.

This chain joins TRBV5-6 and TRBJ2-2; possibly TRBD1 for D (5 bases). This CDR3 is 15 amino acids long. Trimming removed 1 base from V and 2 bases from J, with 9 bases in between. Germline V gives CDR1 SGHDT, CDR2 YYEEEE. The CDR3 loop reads CASSLRTFNTGELFF. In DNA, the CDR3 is TGTGCCAGCAGCTTGAGGACATTTAACACCGGGGAGCTGTTTTTT.

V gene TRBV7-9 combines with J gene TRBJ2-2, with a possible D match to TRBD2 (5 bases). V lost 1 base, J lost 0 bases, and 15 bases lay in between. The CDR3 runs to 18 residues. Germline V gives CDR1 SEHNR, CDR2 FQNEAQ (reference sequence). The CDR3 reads CASSLGERRPTNTGELFF. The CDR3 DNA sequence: TGTGCCAGCAGCTTAGGGGAGCGCCGGCCTACGAACACCGGGGAGCTGTTTTTT. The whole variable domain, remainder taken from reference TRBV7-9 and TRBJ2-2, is DTGVSQNPRHKITKRGQNVTFRCDPISEHNRLYWYRQTLGQGPEFLTYFQNEAQLEKSRLLSDRFSAERPKGSFSTLEIQRTEQGDSAMYLCASSLGERRPTNTGELFFGEGSRLTVL.

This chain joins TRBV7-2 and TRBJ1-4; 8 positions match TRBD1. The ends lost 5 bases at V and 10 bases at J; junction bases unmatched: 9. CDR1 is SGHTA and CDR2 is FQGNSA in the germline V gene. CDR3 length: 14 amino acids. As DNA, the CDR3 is TGTGCCAGCAGCCAAAGTCAGGGGGCCGGAAAACTGTTTTTT. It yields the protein CASSQSQGAGKLFF.

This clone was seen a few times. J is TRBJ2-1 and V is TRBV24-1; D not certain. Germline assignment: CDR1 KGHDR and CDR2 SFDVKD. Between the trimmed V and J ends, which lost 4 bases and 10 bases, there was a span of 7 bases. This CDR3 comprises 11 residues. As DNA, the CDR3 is TGTGCCACCAGTGAAGCGTGGGAGCAGTTCTTC. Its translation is CATSEAWEQFF.

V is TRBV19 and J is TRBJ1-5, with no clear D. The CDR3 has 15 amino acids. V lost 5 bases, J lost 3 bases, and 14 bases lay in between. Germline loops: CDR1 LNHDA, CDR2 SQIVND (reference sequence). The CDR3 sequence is CASSPGGGNNQPQHF. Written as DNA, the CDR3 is TGTGCCAGTAGTCCCGGTGGCGGCAACAATCAGCCCCAGCATTTT. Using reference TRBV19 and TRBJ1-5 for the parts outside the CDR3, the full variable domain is DGGITQSPKYLFRKEGQNVTLSCEQNLNHDAMYWYRQDPGQGLRLIYYSQIVNDFQKGDIAEGYSVSREKKESFPLTVTSAQKNPTAFYLCASSPGGGNNQPQHFGDGTRLSIL.

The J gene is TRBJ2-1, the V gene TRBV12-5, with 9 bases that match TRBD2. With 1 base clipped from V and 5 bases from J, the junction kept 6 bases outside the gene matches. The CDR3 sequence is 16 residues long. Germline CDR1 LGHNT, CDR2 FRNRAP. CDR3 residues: CASGLELAGLHNEQFF. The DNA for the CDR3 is TGTGCTAGTGGTTTGGAACTAGCGGGTCTCCACAATGAGCAGTTCTTC.

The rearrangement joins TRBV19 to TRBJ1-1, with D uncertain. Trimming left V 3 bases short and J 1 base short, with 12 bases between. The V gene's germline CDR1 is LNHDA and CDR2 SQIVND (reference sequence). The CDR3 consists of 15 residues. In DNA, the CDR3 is TGTGCCAGTAGTATCCAGGAGGCGGCGAACACTGAAGCTTTCTTT. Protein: CASSIQEAANTEAFF.

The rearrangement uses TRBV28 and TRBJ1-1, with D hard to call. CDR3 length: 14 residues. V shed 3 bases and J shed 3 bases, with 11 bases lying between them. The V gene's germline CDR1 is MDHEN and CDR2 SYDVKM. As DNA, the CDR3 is TGTGCCAGCAGTTTGCTGCGGCCCGACACTGAAGCTTTCTTT. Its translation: CASSLLRPDTEAFF.

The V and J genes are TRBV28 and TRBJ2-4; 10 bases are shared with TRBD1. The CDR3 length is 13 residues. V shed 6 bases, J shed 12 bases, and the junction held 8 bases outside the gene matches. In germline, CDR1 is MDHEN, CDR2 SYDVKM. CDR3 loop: CASSGTGELNQYF. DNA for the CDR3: TGTGCCAGCAGCGGGACAGGGGAGCTTAATCAGTACTTC.

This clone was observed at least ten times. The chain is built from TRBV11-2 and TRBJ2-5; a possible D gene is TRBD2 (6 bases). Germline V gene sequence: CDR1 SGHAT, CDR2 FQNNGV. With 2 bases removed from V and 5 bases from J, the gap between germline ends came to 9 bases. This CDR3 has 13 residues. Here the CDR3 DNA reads TGTGCCAGCAGCTTATGGAGCGGGGAGACCCAGTACTTC. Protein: CASSLWSGETQYF.